These 18 T cell receptor beta chains share one sample of origin, sequenced in a study of T cell responses to AZD1222 COVID-19 vaccine. Data came from immunoSEQ multiplex PCR; TCRdb stores just in-frame clones and leaves some out. The sample includes some 110,000 clones, 65% to 85% of them seen just once. The specimen comprised peripheral blood, sampled on day 0 of AZD1222 vaccination. These TCRs come from an adult in good health.

The CDR3 region has the DNA TGCGCCAGCAGCTTGAACCCGTTGGCGGCTAACTATGGCTACACCTTC. As protein: CASSLNPLAANYGYTF. V gene TRBV5-1 combines with J gene TRBJ1-2; no firm D call. CDR1 is SGHRS and CDR2 is YFSETQ in the germline V gene. V was trimmed by 1 base and J by 0 bases, leaving 13 bases between them. The CDR3 loop spans 16 amino acids. Full variable domain (outside the CDR3, taken from reference TRBV5-1 and TRBJ1-2): KAGVTQTPRYLIKTRGQQVTLSCSPISGHRSVSWYQQTPGQGLQFLFEYFSETQRNKGNFPGRFSGRQFSNSRSEMNVSTLELGDSALYLCASSLNPLAANYGYTFGSGTRLTVV.

Comments on this clone: Additional DNA sequences in this sample encode the identical CDR3. V gene TRBV18 combines with J gene TRBJ1-5, with TRBD1 matching over 7 bases. This CDR3 region has 13 residues. V lost 3 bases and J lost 5; bases outside the gene matches: 1. Germline V gives CDR1 KGHSH, CDR2 LQKENI. The CDR3 region has the DNA TGTGCCAGCTCACCCGGGACAGATCAGCCCCAGCATTTT. As protein: CASSPGTDQPQHF.

V is TRBV15 and J is TRBJ1-1, with D maybe TRBD1 (5 bases). Germline V gives CDR1 LNHNV, CDR2 YYDKDF (reference sequence). V lost 4 bases, J lost 0 bases, and 15 bases lay in between. The CDR3 is 16 residues long. The CDR3 DNA follows: TGTGCCACCAGCAAAGACCCGGGACCGCTGAACACTGAAGCTTTCTTT. Protein sequence: CATSKDPGPLNTEAFF. The full variable domain, completed using reference TRBV15 and TRBJ1-1, is DAMVIQNPRYQVTQFGKPVTLSCSQTLNHNVMYWYQQKSSQAPKLLFHYYDKDFNNEADTPDNFQSRRPNTSFCFLDIRSPGLGDTAMYLCATSKDPGPLNTEAFFGQGTRLTVV.

This chain uses TRBV7-2 with TRBJ2-1; TRBD2 agrees at 11 bases. Trimming took 5 bases from V and 7 from J; bases not matched to a gene: 4. Germline CDR1 and CDR2: SGHTA and FQGNSA. CDR3 length equals 14 residues. In DNA, the CDR3 is TGTGCCAGCAGCCCTTCTAGCGGGAGGAATGAGCAGTTCTTC. Translating gives CASSPSSGRNEQFF.

V gene TRBV6-5 combines with J gene TRBJ1-3; TRBD1 is a possible D gene (5 bases). The CDR3 extends over 14 amino acids. V was shortened by 10 bases and J by 0 bases, with 13 bases between the two germline ends. Germline V lookup: CDR1 MNHEY, CDR2 SVGAGI. The CDR3 nucleotides are TGTGCCACTAGGGACGGTGGCTCTGGAAACACCATATATTTT. Residues: CATRDGGSGNTIYF.

This clone is medium-sized within its sample. At one end, the junction sequence differs from germline, possibly due to a read error. The chain couples TRBV7-7 to TRBJ1-1; no reliable D call. The CDR3 runs to 13 residues. Per germline, CDR1 SSHAT and CDR2 FNYEAQ (reference sequence). CDR3 sequence: CASSTTVNTEAFF. The CDR3 nucleotides read TGTGCTAGCAGCACGACGGTGAACACTGAAGCTTTCTTT. Full variable domain (outside the CDR3, taken from reference TRBV7-7 and TRBJ1-1): GAGVSQSPRYKVTKRGQDVTLRCDPISSHATLYWYQQALGQGPEFLTYFNYEAQPDKSGLPSDRFSAERPEGSISTLTIQRTEQRDSAMYRCASSTTVNTEAFFGQGTRLTVV.

In this sample, this clone turned up a few times. The chain carries TRBV6-5 and TRBJ1-2; D is uncertain. Per germline, CDR1 MNHEY and CDR2 SVGAGI. The V end lost 2 bases, the J end lost 8 bases, and 12 bases lay between the germline ends. The CDR3 loop spans 13 amino acids. This CDR3 is CASSYEAFGGYTF. The CDR3 nucleotides are TGTGCCAGCAGTTACGAGGCTTTCGGCGGCTACACCTTC.

CDR3 in DNA: TGTGCCAGTAGTATGGGGCCGGCAGGGGGCTACAATGAGCAGTTCTTC. Protein product: CASSMGPAGGYNEQFF. The chain uses TRBV19 and TRBJ2-1, with 7 bases matching TRBD1. The junction had 8 bases not matched to a gene; V was cut back by 3 bases and J by 3 bases. The CDR3 contains 16 residues. Germline V CDR1 and CDR2: LNHDA, SQIVND (reference sequence). The full variable domain, completed using reference TRBV19 and TRBJ2-1, is DGGITQSPKYLFRKEGQNVTLSCEQNLNHDAMYWYRQDPGQGLRLIYYSQIVNDFQKGDIAEGYSVSREKKESFPLTVTSAQKNPTAFYLCASSMGPAGGYNEQFFGPGTRLTVL.

This chain connects TRBV18 to TRBJ1-3; D may be TRBD1 (5 bases). The germline gives CDR1 KGHSH, CDR2 LQKENI. This CDR3 spans 17 amino acids. Trimming removed 4 bases at V and 1 base at J, with 17 bases between. The CDR3 protein is CASSHSEGAISGNTIYF. The CDR3, as DNA: TGTGCCAGCTCACACTCGGAAGGGGCCATTTCTGGAAACACCATATATTTT.

V usage is TRBV27 and J usage is TRBJ1-1, with D tentatively TRBD1 (5 bases). Germline values: CDR1 MNHEY, CDR2 SMNVEV (reference sequence). V lost 5 bases and J 7 bases, leaving 20 bases between the germline ends. CDR3 length: 15 residues. The DNA of the CDR3 is TGTGCCAGCAGTCGCCAACCGCGCGGGGGAGGTGAAGCTTTCTTT. It is translated as CASSRQPRGGGEAFF.

The rearrangement uses TRBV5-6 and TRBJ1-1, with D possibly TRBD1 on 6 matching bases. CDR3 size: 14 residues. CDR1 and CDR2 from the germline V gene are SGHDT and YYEEEE. Trimming took 3 bases from V and 3 from J, leaving 12 bases between them. The CDR3 sequence is CASSWPQGDTEAFF. In DNA form, the CDR3 reads TGTGCCAGCAGCTGGCCACAGGGAGACACTGAAGCTTTCTTT.

The V gene is TRBV7-2, the J gene TRBJ2-2, with D maybe TRBD1 (6 bases). The CDR3 runs 16 residues. Germline CDR1 is SGHTA and CDR2 is FQGNSA. With 4 bases removed from V and 5 bases from J, the gap between germline ends came to 17 bases. DNA for the CDR3: TGTGCCAGCAGCTCCATTCGGACAGCAGAAACCGGGGAGCTGTTTTTT. Encoded protein: CASSSIRTAETGELFF.

V is TRBV18 and J is TRBJ1-2; D gene ambiguous. The germline gives CDR1 KGHSH, CDR2 LQKENI. Trimming cost V 0 bases and J 5 bases, with 13 bases left between them. The CDR3 has 15 residues. In nucleotides, the CDR3 is TGTGCCAGCTCACCACCGAGCAGGACCGATTATGGCTACACCTTC. Protein: CASSPPSRTDYGYTF.

The chain has TRBV2 and TRBJ2-7; 8 bases match TRBD1. Unmatched junction bases numbered 8, after V lost 7 bases and J lost 6 bases. The V gene's germline CDR1 is SNHLY and CDR2 FYNNEI. The CDR3 is 13 residues long. CDR3 coding DNA: TGTGCCAGCAAGGGACAGGCCTTTGGCGAGCAGTACTTC. Translated: CASKGQAFGEQYF.

The J gene is TRBJ1-2, the V gene TRBV3-1 (or the pseudogene TRBV3-2), with no clear D. The CDR3 runs to 12 residues. Trimming shortened V by 5 bases and J by 7 bases, and 11 bases separated the two germline ends. CDR1 is LGHDT, CDR2 YNNKEL, per germline (reference sequence). The CDR3 bases are TGTGCCAGCAGCGAGGACTTGAGTGGCTACACCTTC. Translation: CASSEDLSGYTF.

This chain connects TRBV6-1 to TRBJ2-7; TRBD2 might be the D (6 bases). V was shortened by 0 bases and J by 6 bases, with 9 bases between the two germline ends. The CDR3 consists of 13 residues. Per germline, CDR1 MNHNS and CDR2 SASEGT. CDR3 nucleotide sequence: TGTGCCAGCAGTGAAGCATGGAGGGCCGAGCAGTACTTC. The encoded protein is CASSEAWRAEQYF.

The rearrangement joins TRBV6-5 to TRBJ1-3; D uncertain. Between the trimmed V and J ends, which lost 6 bases and 9 bases, there was a span of 12 bases. Germline-derived CDR1 and CDR2 are MNHEY and SVGAGI. CDR3 length: 12 residues. The CDR3 sequence is CASSENVRTIYF. The CDR3 coding sequence is TGTGCCAGCAGCGAGAATGTTCGCACCATATATTTT.

Only one count was recorded for this clone. The V call is TRBV15, the J call TRBJ1-1, with 7 bases lining up with TRBD1. Germline assignment: CDR1 LNHNV and CDR2 YYDKDF (reference sequence). Trimming removed 5 bases from V and 2 bases from J; junction bases left unmatched: 11. CDR3 length equals 16 residues. CDR3 amino acids: CATSPSSGTANTEAFF. CDR3 nucleotides: TGTGCCACCAGCCCCAGTTCCGGGACAGCTAACACTGAAGCTTTCTTT.